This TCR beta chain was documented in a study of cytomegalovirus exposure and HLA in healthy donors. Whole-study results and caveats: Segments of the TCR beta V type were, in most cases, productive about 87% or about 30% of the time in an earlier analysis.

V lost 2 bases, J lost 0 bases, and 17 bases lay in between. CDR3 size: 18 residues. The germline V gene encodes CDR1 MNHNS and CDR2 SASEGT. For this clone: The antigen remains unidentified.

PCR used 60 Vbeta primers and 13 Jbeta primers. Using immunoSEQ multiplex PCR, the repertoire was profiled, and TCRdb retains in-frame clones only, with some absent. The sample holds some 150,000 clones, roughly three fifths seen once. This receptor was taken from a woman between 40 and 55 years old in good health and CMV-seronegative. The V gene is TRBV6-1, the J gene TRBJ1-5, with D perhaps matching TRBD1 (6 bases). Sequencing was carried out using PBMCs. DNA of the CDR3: TGTGCCAGCAGTGAACTCCTAGGGACAAAGTATAGCAATCAGCCCCAGCATTTT. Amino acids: CASSELLGTKYSNQPQHF.